A selection of T cell receptor beta chains follows, all from one sample in a study of cytotoxic CD8 clonotypes in ibrutinib-treated CLL. Clones were read by immunoSEQ multiplex PCR, and TCRdb kept only the in-frame ones, dropping some. Here the sample spans approximately 190,000 clones, approximately 79% being singletons. Specimen: PBMCs, collected after 12 months of ibrutinib treatment. The receptors here all came from a human donor with chronic lymphocytic leukemia. Both conserved end residues are part of each CDR3. Fields, in order: D gene, J gene, V gene, clone size, CDR3 DNA, CDR3 protein. A D gene is named only where the DNA matches it firmly. A row's size may be missing; if present it is once, few, many or a size class.

D gene: TRBD1
J gene: TRBJ1-2
V gene: TRBV6-1
clone size: .
CDR3 DNA: TGTGCCAGCAGGTGGGAGGGGGCGTATGGCTACACCTTC
CDR3 protein: CASRWEGAYGYTF

D gene: .
J gene: TRBJ1-2
V gene: TRBV27
clone size: .
CDR3 DNA: TGTGCCAGCCCTGGTCGGGCCGAAGGCTACACCTTC
CDR3 protein: CASPGRAEGYTF

D gene: TRBD1
J gene: TRBJ1-1
V gene: TRBV18
clone size: .
CDR3 DNA: TGTGCCAGCTACAGGGGGCAGGACACTGAAGCTTTCTTT
CDR3 protein: CASYRGQDTEAFF

D gene: .
J gene: TRBJ1-1
V gene: TRBV4-1
clone size: many
CDR3 DNA: TGCGCCAGCAGCCAAGGACTCATAAGCGGCACTGAAGCTTTCTTT
CDR3 protein: CASSQGLISGTEAFF

D gene: .
J gene: TRBJ2-7
V gene: TRBV30
clone size: .
CDR3 DNA: TGTGCCTGGAGTGGGGGGTTTACCTACGAGCAGTACTTC
CDR3 protein: CAWSGGFTYEQYF

D gene: TRBD2
J gene: TRBJ2-7
V gene: TRBV28
clone size: .
CDR3 DNA: TGTGCCAGCAGCTCAGCGGGAACCTCCTACGAGCAGTACTTC
CDR3 protein: CASSSAGTSYEQYF

D gene: TRBD2
J gene: TRBJ2-7
V gene: TRBV6-1
clone size: .
CDR3 DNA: TGTGCCAGCAGCGCTGCCGGGGGGGGTCCCTACGAGCAGTACTTC
CDR3 protein: CASSAAGGGPYEQYF

D gene: .
J gene: TRBJ2-5
V gene: TRBV2
clone size: .
CDR3 DNA: TGTGCCAGCAGTGTTGAGACCCAGTACTTC
CDR3 protein: CASSVETQYF

D gene: .
J gene: TRBJ1-1
V gene: TRBV6-5
clone size: .
CDR3 DNA: TGTGCCAGCAGCCCCCTCCCGAACACTGAAGCTTTCTTT
CDR3 protein: CASSPLPNTEAFF

D gene: .
J gene: TRBJ1-4
V gene: TRBV6-1
clone size: .
CDR3 DNA: TGTGCCAGCAGAAAAGGGCAGGGCCGTGAAAAACTGTTTTTT
CDR3 protein: CASRKGQGREKLFF

D gene: TRBD1
J gene: TRBJ2-5
V gene: TRBV5-1
clone size: .
CDR3 DNA: TGCGCCAGCAGCTTTGAGGGGGCGGTTAAGACCCAGTACTTC
CDR3 protein: CASSFEGAVKTQYF

D gene: TRBD2
J gene: TRBJ2-2
V gene: TRBV7-9
clone size: few
CDR3 DNA: TGTGCCAGCAGTTATTCTCTAGCGGGAGGGCCCACCGGGGAGCTGTTTTTT
CDR3 protein: CASSYSLAGGPTGELFF

D gene: TRBD1
J gene: TRBJ1-3
V gene: TRBV15
clone size: .
CDR3 DNA: TGTGCCACCACCCCGGGACAGGGGACAGACACCATATATTTT
CDR3 protein: CATTPGQGTDTIYF

D gene: .
J gene: TRBJ1-2
V gene: TRBV6-5
clone size: .
CDR3 DNA: TGTGCCAGCAGACCGGGACGTAATGGCTACACCTTC
CDR3 protein: CASRPGRNGYTF

D gene: TRBD1
J gene: TRBJ2-7
V gene: TRBV7-9
clone size: .
CDR3 DNA: TGTGCCAGCAGCCCCGAGACAGGGCCCGAGCAGTACTTC
CDR3 protein: CASSPETGPEQYF

D gene: .
J gene: TRBJ2-3
V gene: TRBV18
clone size: few
CDR3 DNA: TGTGCCAGCTCACAATCCCTGTTGGCTACTGATACGCAGTATTTT
CDR3 protein: CASSQSLLATDTQYF

D gene: .
J gene: TRBJ2-7
V gene: TRBV5-1
clone size: .
CDR3 DNA: TGCGCCAGCAGCTTGGAAAGGGTCGGGGTGGACGAGCAGTACTTC
CDR3 protein: CASSLERVGVDEQYF

D gene: .
J gene: TRBJ1-1
V gene: TRBV5-1
clone size: .
CDR3 DNA: TGCGCCAGCAGCTTGGTGGGGGGCTCGAACGCTGAAGCTTTCTTT
CDR3 protein: CASSLVGGSNAEAFF

D gene: TRBD1
J gene: TRBJ2-7
V gene: TRBV19
clone size: .
CDR3 DNA: TGTGCCAGTAGTATAGGGACAGGACGCTACGAGCAGTACTTC
CDR3 protein: CASSIGTGRYEQYF